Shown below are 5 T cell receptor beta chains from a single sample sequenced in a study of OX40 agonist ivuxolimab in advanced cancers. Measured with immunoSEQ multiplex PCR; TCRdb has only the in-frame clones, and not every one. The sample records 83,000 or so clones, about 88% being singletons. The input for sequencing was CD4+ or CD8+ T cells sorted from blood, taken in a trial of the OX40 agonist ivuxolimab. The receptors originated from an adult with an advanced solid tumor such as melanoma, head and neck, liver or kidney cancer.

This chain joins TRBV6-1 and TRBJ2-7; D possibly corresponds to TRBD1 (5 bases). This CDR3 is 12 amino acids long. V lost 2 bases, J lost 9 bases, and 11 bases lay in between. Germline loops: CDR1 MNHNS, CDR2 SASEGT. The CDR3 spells CASSESVGAQYF. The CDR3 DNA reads TGTGCCAGCAGTGAATCGGTTGGGGCGCAGTACTTC.

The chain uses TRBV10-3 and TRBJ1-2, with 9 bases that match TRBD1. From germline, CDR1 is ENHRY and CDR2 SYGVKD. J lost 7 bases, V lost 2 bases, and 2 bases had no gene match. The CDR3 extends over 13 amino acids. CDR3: CAISERGQGGYTF. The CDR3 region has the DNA TGTGCCATCAGTGAGAGGGGACAGGGTGGCTACACCTTC.

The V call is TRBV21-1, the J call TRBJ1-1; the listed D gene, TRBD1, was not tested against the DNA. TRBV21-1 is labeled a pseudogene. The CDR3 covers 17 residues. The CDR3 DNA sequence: TGTGCCAGCAGCCCCCGGGGACAGAGGAAGTCGAACACTGAAGCTTTCTTT. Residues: CASSPRGQRKSNTEAFF.

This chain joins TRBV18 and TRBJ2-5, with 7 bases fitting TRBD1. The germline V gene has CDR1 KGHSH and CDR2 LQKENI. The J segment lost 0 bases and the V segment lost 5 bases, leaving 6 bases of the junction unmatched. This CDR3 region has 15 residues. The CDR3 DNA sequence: TGTGCCAGCTCAGTACGACAGGGCGACCAAGAGACCCAGTACTTC. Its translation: CASSVRQGDQETQYF.

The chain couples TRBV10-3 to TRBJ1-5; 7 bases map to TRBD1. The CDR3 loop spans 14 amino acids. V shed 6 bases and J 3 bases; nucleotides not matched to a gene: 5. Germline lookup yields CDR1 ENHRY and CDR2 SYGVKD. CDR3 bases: TGTGCCATCAGCCAGGGGGAAAACAATCAGCCCCAGCATTTT. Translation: CAISQGENNQPQHF.